This T cell receptor (beta chain) was captured by sequencing in a study of blood T cell repertoires in COVID-19. For the study at large: Samples of COVID-19 (acute and convalescent) were obtained from the United States, Italy and Spain.

Participants, roughly 18 to 90 years old, spanned approximately 25 US areas. Cohorts were determined from participant-reported clinical history. Libraries were prepared by immunoSEQ multiplex PCR; TCRdb keeps only in-frame clonotypes and omits some of them. This sample has 230,000 or so clones, with 88% found just once. The CDR3 consists of 15 residues. Germline V gives CDR1 SGHNT, CDR2 YYREEE (reference sequence). V shed 2 bases and J 2 bases; nucleotides not matched to a gene: 1. The origin of this receptor is a woman in her thirties or forties with acute COVID-19. Sequencing was carried out using PBMCs or T cells enriched from blood (not recorded which). This chain connects TRBV5-4 to TRBJ2-2; 9 nucleotides line up with TRBD1. CDR3 region: CASSLQGANTGELFF. The CDR3 nucleotides are TGTGCCAGCAGCTTACAGGGGGCCAACACCGGGGAGCTGTTTTTT.